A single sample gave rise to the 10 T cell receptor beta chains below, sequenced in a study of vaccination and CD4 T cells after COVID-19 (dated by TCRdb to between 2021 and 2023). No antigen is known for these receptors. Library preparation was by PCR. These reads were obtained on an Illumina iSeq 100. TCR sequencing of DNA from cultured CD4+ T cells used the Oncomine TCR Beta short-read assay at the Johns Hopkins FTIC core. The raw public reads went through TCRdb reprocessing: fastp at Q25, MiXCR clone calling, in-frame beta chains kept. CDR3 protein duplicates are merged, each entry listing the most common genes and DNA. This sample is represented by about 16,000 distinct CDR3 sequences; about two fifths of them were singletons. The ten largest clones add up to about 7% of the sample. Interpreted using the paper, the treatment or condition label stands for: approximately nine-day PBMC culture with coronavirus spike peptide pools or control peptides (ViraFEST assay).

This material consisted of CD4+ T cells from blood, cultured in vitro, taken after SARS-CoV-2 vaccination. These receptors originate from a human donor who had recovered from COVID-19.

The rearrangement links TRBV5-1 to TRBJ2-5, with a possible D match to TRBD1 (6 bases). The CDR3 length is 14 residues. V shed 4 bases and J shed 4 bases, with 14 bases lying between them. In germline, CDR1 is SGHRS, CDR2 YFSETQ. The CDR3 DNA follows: TGCGCCAGCAGCCCCGGGACACCCCCAGAGACCCAGTACTTC. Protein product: CASSPGTPPETQYF.

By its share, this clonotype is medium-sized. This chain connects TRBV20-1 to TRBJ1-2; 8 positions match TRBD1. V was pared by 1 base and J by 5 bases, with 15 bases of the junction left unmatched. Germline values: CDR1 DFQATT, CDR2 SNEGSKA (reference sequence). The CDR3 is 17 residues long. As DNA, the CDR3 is TGCAGTGCTAGAGCATCCCGCAGCAGGGGGCGCGGGTATGGCTACACCTTC. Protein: CSARASRSRGRGYGYTF.

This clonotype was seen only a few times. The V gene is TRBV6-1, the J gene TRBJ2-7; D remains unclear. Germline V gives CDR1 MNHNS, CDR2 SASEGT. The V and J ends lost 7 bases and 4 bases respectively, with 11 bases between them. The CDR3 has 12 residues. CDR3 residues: CASTTRFYEQYF. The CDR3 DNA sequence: TGTGCCAGCACCACCAGGTTTTACGAGCAGTACTTC.

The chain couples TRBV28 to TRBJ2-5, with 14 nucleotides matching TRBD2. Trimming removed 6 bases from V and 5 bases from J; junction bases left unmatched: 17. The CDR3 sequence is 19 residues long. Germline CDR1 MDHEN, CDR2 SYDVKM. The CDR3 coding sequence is TGTGCCAGCAGCTCGGGACTAGCGGGAGAGAGTATTAGGCTGGAGACCCAGTACTTC. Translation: CASSSGLAGESIRLETQYF.

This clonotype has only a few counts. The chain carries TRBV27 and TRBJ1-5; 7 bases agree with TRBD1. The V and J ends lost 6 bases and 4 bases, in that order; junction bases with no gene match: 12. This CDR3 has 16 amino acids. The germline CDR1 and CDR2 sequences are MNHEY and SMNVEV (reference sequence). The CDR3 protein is CASRETGMVVNQPQHF. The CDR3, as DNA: TGTGCCAGCAGAGAGACAGGGATGGTTGTAAATCAGCCCCAGCATTTT.

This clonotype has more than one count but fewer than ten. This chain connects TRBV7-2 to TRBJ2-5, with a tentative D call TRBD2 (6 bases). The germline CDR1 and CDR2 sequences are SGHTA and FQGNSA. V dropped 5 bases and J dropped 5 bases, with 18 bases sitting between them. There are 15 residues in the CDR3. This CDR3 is CASSRSGGLWETQYF. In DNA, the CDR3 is TGTGCCAGCAGCCGCAGTGGGGGACTTTGGGAGACCCAGTACTTC.

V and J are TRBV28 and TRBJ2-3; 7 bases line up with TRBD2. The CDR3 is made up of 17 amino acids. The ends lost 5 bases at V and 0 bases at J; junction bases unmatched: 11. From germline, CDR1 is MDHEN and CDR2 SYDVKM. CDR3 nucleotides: TGTGCCAGCAGTATATACGCTAGCGGAAAGAGCACAGATACGCAGTATTTT. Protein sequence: CASSIYASGKSTDTQYF.

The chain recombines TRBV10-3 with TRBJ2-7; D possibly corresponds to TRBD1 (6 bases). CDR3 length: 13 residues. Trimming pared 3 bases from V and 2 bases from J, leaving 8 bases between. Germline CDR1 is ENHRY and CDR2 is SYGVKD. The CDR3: CAISDWDTYEQYF. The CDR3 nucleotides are TGTGCCATCAGTGACTGGGACACCTACGAGCAGTACTTC.

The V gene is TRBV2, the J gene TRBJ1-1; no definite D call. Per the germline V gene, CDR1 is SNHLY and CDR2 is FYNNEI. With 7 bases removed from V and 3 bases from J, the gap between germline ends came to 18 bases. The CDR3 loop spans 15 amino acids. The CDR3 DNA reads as TGTGCCAGCAAGCCGGGCGGGGATCGTGACACTGAAGCTTTCTTT. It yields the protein CASKPGGDRDTEAFF.

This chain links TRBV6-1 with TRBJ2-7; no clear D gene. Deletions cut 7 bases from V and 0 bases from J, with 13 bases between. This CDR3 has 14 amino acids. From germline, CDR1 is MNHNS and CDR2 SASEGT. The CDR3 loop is CASTRPADSYEQYF. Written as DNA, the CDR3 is TGTGCCAGCACCCGCCCGGCAGACTCCTACGAGCAGTACTTC.